This entry lists 28 T cell receptor beta chains sequenced from one sample in a study of blood T cell repertoires in COVID-19. Profiled with immunoSEQ multiplex PCR; TCRdb holds only in-frame clones, not every one. The table includes approximately 200,000 clones, 82% detected once. Sample: peripheral blood. The receptors stem from a woman in her 30s with acute or convalescent COVID-19.

V gene TRBV6-5 combines with J gene TRBJ2-3; D perhaps matches TRBD2 (5 bases). CDR3 size: 12 residues. The germline CDR1 and CDR2 sequences are MNHEY and SVGAGI. Trimming left V 6 bases short and J 2 bases short, with 6 bases between. The CDR3 protein is CASSGVTDTQYF. The CDR3, as DNA: TGTGCCAGCAGCGGGGTCACAGATACGCAGTATTTT.

V is TRBV2 and J is TRBJ2-2, with 11 bases fitting TRBD2. The V gene end was trimmed by 3 bases and the J gene end by 4 bases; junction bases not matched to a gene: 13. Germline V gene lookup returns CDR1 SNHLY and CDR2 FYNNEI. The CDR3 has 19 residues. The DNA of the CDR3 is TGTGCCAGCAGTGAGGGGCTAGCGGGGGGACCACTGGGCACCGGGGAGCTGTTTTTT. This translates into CASSEGLAGGPLGTGELFF. The whole variable domain, remainder taken from reference TRBV2 and TRBJ2-2, is EPEVTQTPSHQVTQMGQEVILRCVPISNHLYFYWYRQILGQKVEFLVSFYNNEISEKSEIFDDQFSVERPDGSNFTLKIRSTKLEDSAMYFCASSEGLAGGPLGTGELFFGEGSRLTVL.

The chain has TRBV20-1 and TRBJ2-7; TRBD1 is a possible D gene (6 bases). V was clipped by 3 bases and J by 6 bases, with 21 bases between them. CDR3 length: 15 residues. Germline CDR1 DFQATT, CDR2 SNEGSKA (reference sequence). CDR3 in amino acids: CSASPSTGIPGEQYF. The CDR3 bases are TGCAGTGCTAGTCCGTCGACAGGAATCCCGGGCGAGCAGTACTTC.

This clone was counted a single time. The chain uses TRBV5-4 and TRBJ2-1; tentatively, D is TRBD2 (7 bases). Germline V gene data show CDR1 as SGHNT and CDR2 as YYREEE (reference sequence). V was trimmed by 3 bases and J by 0 bases, leaving 13 bases between them. The CDR3 is 16 residues long. CDR3 region: CASSYGGHSSYNEQFF. The CDR3 bases are TGTGCCAGCAGCTACGGGGGGCACAGCTCCTACAATGAGCAGTTCTTC. Variable domain in full (rest from reference TRBV5-4 and TRBJ2-1): ETGVTQSPTHLIKTRGQQVTLRCSSQSGHNTVSWYQQALGQGPQFIFQYYREEENGRGNFPPRFSGLQFPNYSSELNVNALELDDSALYLCASSYGGHSSYNEQFFGPGTRLTVL.

This clone has just one count. The chain recombines TRBV27 with TRBJ1-5, with 8 bases aligning to TRBD1. CDR3 length equals 15 residues. Germline values: CDR1 MNHEY, CDR2 SMNVEV (reference sequence). J lost 2 bases, V lost 5 bases, and 5 bases had no gene match. In DNA, the CDR3 is TGTGCCAGCAGTATAGGACAGGGTCGCAATCAGCCCCAGCATTTT. Protein sequence: CASSIGQGRNQPQHF.

CDR3 sequence reads: CASSEATGGPQHF. CDR3 sequence (DNA): TGTGCCAGCAGTGAGGCGACAGGGGGGCCCCAGCATTTT. The rearrangement joins TRBV6-4 to TRBJ1-5, with 9 bases identical to TRBD1. Germline assignment: CDR1 MRHNA and CDR2 SNTAGT. After removal of 3 bases from V and 9 bases from J, the junction contained 3 bases not matched to a gene. CDR3 length equals 13 residues.

The chain combines TRBV3-1 (or the pseudogene TRBV3-2) with TRBJ1-4; D uncertain. V lost 1 base, J lost 3 bases, and 3 bases lay in between. The length of the CDR3 is 13 residues. Germline lookup yields CDR1 LGHDT and CDR2 YNNKEL (reference sequence). CDR3 protein: CASSQASNEKLFF. The DNA for the CDR3 is TGTGCCAGCAGCCAAGCCTCTAATGAAAAACTGTTTTTT.

V is TRBV19 and J is TRBJ1-1; a possible D gene is TRBD1 (6 bases). The germline CDR1 and CDR2 sequences are LNHDA and SQIVND (reference sequence). V shed 5 bases and J shed 1 base, with 11 bases lying between them. The CDR3 totals 14 residues. As DNA, the CDR3 is TGTGCCAGTAGTTACGGGACACCGAACACTGAAGCTTTCTTT. It codes for CASSYGTPNTEAFF. Full variable domain (rest looked up from reference TRBV19 and TRBJ1-1): DGGITQSPKYLFRKEGQNVTLSCEQNLNHDAMYWYRQDPGQGLRLIYYSQIVNDFQKGDIAEGYSVSREKKESFPLTVTSAQKNPTAFYLCASSYGTPNTEAFFGQGTRLTVV.

The V and J genes are TRBV14 and TRBJ1-1, with a weak D call TRBD1 (5 bases). The V gene lost 1 base and the J gene lost 6 bases, with 9 bases spanning the gap. The germline V gene has CDR1 SGHDN and CDR2 FVKESK. There are 13 residues in the CDR3. As DNA, the CDR3 is TGTGCCAGCAGCCAAGTATCCAGGGCTGAAGCTTTCTTT. Translation gives CASSQVSRAEAFF.

This clone appeared a single time. The chain joins TRBV23-1 to TRBJ2-7; the match to TRBD1 covers 10 bases. TRBV23-1 is given ORF status, its function remaining uncertain. The CDR3 spans 15 residues. Losses at the gene ends were 0 bases for V and 2 bases for J; bases not matched to a gene: 1. The CDR3 DNA follows: TGCGCCAGCAGTCAATCGGGACAGGGGACCTACGAGCAGTACTTC. As protein: CASSQSGQGTYEQYF.

The chain has TRBV5-1 and TRBJ1-3, with 8 positions matching TRBD1. Trimming cost V 4 bases and J 2 bases; bases outside gene matches: 5. Germline lookup yields CDR1 SGHRS and CDR2 YFSETQ. The CDR3 has 15 amino acids. CDR3 loop: CASSPQGVPGNTIYF. In DNA form, the CDR3 reads TGCGCCAGCAGCCCACAGGGGGTTCCTGGAAACACCATATATTTT. Variable domain in full (rest from reference TRBV5-1 and TRBJ1-3): KAGVTQTPRYLIKTRGQQVTLSCSPISGHRSVSWYQQTPGQGLQFLFEYFSETQRNKGNFPGRFSGRQFSNSRSEMNVSTLELGDSALYLCASSPQGVPGNTIYFGEGSWLTVV.

The chain recombines TRBV19 with TRBJ1-1; TRBD1 aligns across 7 bases. V lost 8 bases and J lost 7; bases outside the gene matches: 4. Germline V gene lookup returns CDR1 LNHDA and CDR2 SQIVND (reference sequence). CDR3 length equals 11 residues. The CDR3 spells CASHRGLEAFF. The CDR3 coding sequence is TGTGCCAGTCACAGGGGACTTGAAGCTTTCTTT.

V and J are TRBV7-2 and TRBJ2-5, with 8 bases matching TRBD2. The germline V gene encodes CDR1 SGHTA and CDR2 FQGNSA. This CDR3 is 17 amino acids long. J gave up 4 bases and V 1 base, and 11 bases lay outside the gene matches. Written as DNA, the CDR3 is TGTGCCAGCAGCTTAGACGGAGCGGGGGTTTGGAGAGAGACCCAGTACTTC. This gives the protein CASSLDGAGVWRETQYF.

V and J are TRBV5-6 and TRBJ1-2; 7 nucleotides line up with TRBD1. The germline V gene has CDR1 SGHDT and CDR2 YYEEEE. This CDR3 spans 16 amino acids. V lost 4 bases to trimming and J lost 1 base; unmatched junction nucleotides: 10. This CDR3 is CASSLGQIRINYGYTF. The CDR3 nucleotides read TGTGCCAGCAGCCTGGGACAGATACGGATTAACTATGGCTACACCTTC.

The chain employs TRBV11-2 and TRBJ1-5; maybe TRBD1 (5 bases). Trimming removed 0 bases at V and 8 bases at J, with 14 bases between. The CDR3 length is 15 residues. Looked up from germline, CDR1 is SGHAT and CDR2 is FQNNGV. This CDR3 is CASSLDLNRPEPQHF. In DNA form, the CDR3 reads TGTGCCAGCAGCTTAGATCTGAACAGGCCGGAGCCCCAGCATTTT.

The chain is built from TRBV28 and TRBJ2-7; 7 bases map to TRBD1. CDR3 length: 17 amino acids. CDR1 and CDR2 from the germline V gene are MDHEN and SYDVKM. J gave up 4 bases and V 6 bases, and 18 bases lay outside the gene matches. This CDR3 is CASRRLRPQGPAYEQYF. The CDR3 nucleotides read TGTGCCAGCAGGAGGTTGCGACCACAGGGGCCAGCTTACGAGCAGTACTTC.

This chain joins TRBV28 and TRBJ1-4; 9 bases fit TRBD1. J was trimmed by 6 bases and V by 8 bases; bases with no gene match: 4. The CDR3 covers 13 residues. CDR1 is MDHEN and CDR2 is SYDVKM in the germline V gene. The CDR3 is CASRDRADEKLFF. Here the CDR3 DNA reads TGTGCCAGCCGGGACAGGGCGGATGAAAAACTGTTTTTT.

The rearrangement joins TRBV5-4 to TRBJ2-2, with a possible D match to TRBD1 (6 bases). The V end lost 6 bases, the J end lost 0 bases, and 18 bases lay between the germline ends. The CDR3 runs to 17 residues. CDR1 SGHNT and CDR2 YYREEE come from the germline V gene (reference sequence). Written as DNA, the CDR3 is TGTGCCAGCACCGACTTGGGATGGGGGCCGAACACCGGGGAGCTGTTTTTT. Its protein is CASTDLGWGPNTGELFF.

The rearrangement links TRBV7-9 to TRBJ1-1; a weak D match, TRBD1 (5 bases). CDR1 and CDR2 from the germline V gene are SEHNR and FQNEAQ (reference sequence). This CDR3 region has 15 residues. Trimming took 5 bases from V and 0 from J, leaving 13 bases between them. The CDR3 DNA follows: TGTGCCAGCAGCCCAGGGCGGGGGATGAACACTGAAGCTTTCTTT. This encodes CASSPGRGMNTEAFF.

The V gene is TRBV6-2 or TRBV6-3, the J gene TRBJ2-7; a weak D match, TRBD1 (6 bases). Looked up from germline, CDR1 is MNHEY and CDR2 is SVGEGT. CDR3 length equals 14 residues. V shed 5 bases and J shed 2 bases, with 13 bases lying between them. The CDR3 DNA reads TGTGCCAGCAGTCCACAGGGAACGGCCTACGAGCAGTACTTC. Amino acids: CASSPQGTAYEQYF.

The chain has TRBV5-1 and TRBJ2-2; D is ambiguous. V shed 3 bases and J shed 0 bases, with 9 bases lying between them. The CDR3 is 15 residues long. Germline lookup yields CDR1 SGHRS and CDR2 YFSETQ. The CDR3 loop is CASSSRSANTGELFF. CDR3 nucleotides: TGCGCCAGCAGCTCTCGGTCTGCGAACACCGGGGAGCTGTTTTTT.

The V gene is TRBV28, the J gene TRBJ1-5, with 7 bases that match TRBD1. The length of the CDR3 is 20 residues. V lost 3 bases to trimming and J lost 2 bases; unmatched junction nucleotides: 19. CDR1 is MDHEN, CDR2 SYDVKM, per germline. This CDR3 is CASSLFLIEMSGTGNQPQHF. The DNA for the CDR3 is TGTGCCAGCAGTTTGTTCCTTATTGAAATGTCGGGGACAGGCAATCAGCCCCAGCATTTT.

The J gene is TRBJ1-3, the V gene TRBV6-5; TRBD1 might be the D (5 bases). The germline V and J ends were trimmed by 5 bases and 0 bases, with 8 bases remaining between them. From germline, CDR1 is MNHEY and CDR2 SVGAGI. The CDR3 contains 14 residues. The CDR3 coding sequence is TGTGCCAGCAGTCCAGGGATCTCTGGAAACACCATATATTTT. Encoded protein: CASSPGISGNTIYF.

This clone came up a few times. V and J are TRBV2 and TRBJ2-1; 13 bases match TRBD2. The CDR3 consists of 14 residues. CDR1 is SNHLY and CDR2 is FYNNEI in the germline V gene. The ends lost 5 bases at V and 7 bases at J; junction bases unmatched: 2. As DNA, the CDR3 is TGTGCCAGCAGTTTGGGACTAGCGGGAAATGAGCAGTTCTTC. The encoded protein is CASSLGLAGNEQFF.

The sample holds a few counts of this clone. The chain is built from TRBV27 and TRBJ2-7; the match to TRBD2 covers 8 bases. V lost 1 base to trimming and J lost 0 bases; unmatched junction nucleotides: 2. CDR1 MNHEY and CDR2 SMNVEV come from the germline V gene (reference sequence). CDR3 size: 15 residues. The CDR3 reads CASSLWSGSSYEQYF. CDR3 bases: TGTGCCAGCAGTTTATGGAGCGGGAGCTCCTACGAGCAGTACTTC.

This clone was seen only a few times. The chain uses TRBV18 and TRBJ2-7; TRBD1 aligns across 11 bases. The CDR3 sequence is 16 residues long. Germline V lookup: CDR1 KGHSH, CDR2 LQKENI. V was pared by 6 bases and J by 5 bases, with 12 bases of the junction left unmatched. The chain's CDR3 is CASSAGQGAWVDEQYF. DNA for the CDR3: TGTGCCAGCTCCGCCGGACAGGGGGCATGGGTAGACGAGCAGTACTTC.

This chain's CDR3 is CASSQARQGYEQYF. Written as DNA, the CDR3 is TGCGCCAGCAGCCAAGCGAGACAGGGCTACGAGCAGTACTTC. V usage is TRBV4-3 and J usage is TRBJ2-7, with 7 nucleotides matching TRBD1. The CDR3 sequence is 14 residues long. Germline CDR1 is LGHNA and CDR2 is YSLEER. With V trimmed by 1 base and J by 3 bases, 3 bases remained unmatched.

The chain is built from TRBV29-1 and TRBJ2-1; 10 nucleotides line up with TRBD2. The CDR3 has 15 residues. With 0 bases clipped from V and 6 bases from J, the junction kept 5 bases outside the gene matches. The germline V gene has CDR1 SQVTM and CDR2 ANQGSEA. The CDR3 is CSVEDGLAGVNEQFF. In DNA, the CDR3 is TGCAGCGTTGAAGACGGTCTAGCGGGAGTCAATGAGCAGTTCTTC.